These 21 T cell receptor beta chains share one sample of origin, sequenced in a study of human T cells and chemical hapten exposure. Time point here: patch test 1, 2 weeks after DPC sensitization. Noted treatment: therapeutic diphenylcyclopropenone sensitization with weekly scalp DPC. From the RACE reads, TCRdb called clonotypes with MiXCR, one entry per CDR3 protein. This sample yields about 71,000 distinct CDR3 sequences, of which approximately 9.4% are seen a single time; approximately 3% belongs to the top ten. Sample: whole blood, taken in connection with sensitization to the hapten diphenylcyclopropenone (DPC). These receptors were collected from a woman aged 40 to 55 with alopecia areata. Some clones in this sample may be carry-over from other donors' samples.

This clonotype was picked up many times. The chain is built from TRBV30 and TRBJ1-2, with D unclear. The CDR3 is 14 amino acids. V gave up 1 base and J gave up 1 base, with 10 bases separating them. CDR1 is GTSNPN and CDR2 is SVGIG in the germline V gene (reference sequence). CDR3 residues: CAWSAMTVNYGYTF. The CDR3 DNA is TGTGCCTGGAGTGCGATGACCGTTAACTATGGCTACACCTTC.

At least ten counts were recorded for this clonotype. The gene calls are TRBV7-2 and TRBJ1-3; D might be TRBD1 (5 bases). The germline V gene encodes CDR1 SGHTA and CDR2 FQGNSA. This CDR3 has 16 amino acids. V was cut by 4 bases and J by 2 bases, with 15 bases left in between. This CDR3 reads CASSSGEIRAGNTIYF. In DNA, the CDR3 is TGTGCCAGCAGCTCGGGAGAGATCAGGGCTGGAAACACCATATATTTT.

This clonotype has a count of ten or more. The V gene is TRBV9, the J gene TRBJ2-3; 8 bases are shared with TRBD2. V gave up 3 bases and J gave up 6 bases; unmatched junction bases: 9. This CDR3 is built from 15 residues. Germline CDR1 reads SGDLS; CDR2 reads YYNGEE. CDR3 nucleotide sequence: TGTGCCAGCAGCGATGGGACTAGAAGCTTGGATACGCAGTATTTT. It yields the protein CASSDGTRSLDTQYF.

This clonotype was detected only a few times. V usage is TRBV6-6 and J usage is TRBJ2-1; no clear D. This CDR3 is built from 13 residues. CDR1 MNHNY and CDR2 SVGAGI come from the germline V gene (reference sequence). V dropped 4 bases and J dropped 8 bases, with 12 bases sitting between them. CDR3 nucleotides: TGTGCCAGCAGTTGGCCCCCTCGGGATGAGCAGTTCTTC. Residues: CASSWPPRDEQFF.

This clonotype was seen a few times. The genes are TRBV5-1 and TRBJ2-5; TRBD2 matches 13 bases. V shed 4 bases, J shed 0 bases, and the junction held 6 bases outside the gene matches. The CDR3 length is 17 residues. CDR1 is SGHRS and CDR2 is YFSETQ in the germline V gene. In DNA, the CDR3 is TGCGCCAGCAGCCCCGGACTAGCGGGGGCGTACCAAGAGACCCAGTACTTC. Translation gives CASSPGLAGAYQETQYF.

J is TRBJ2-2 and V is TRBV5-1; TRBD1 agrees at 11 bases. Looked up from germline, CDR1 is SGHRS and CDR2 is YFSETQ. The CDR3 consists of 16 residues. The junction had 3 bases not matched to a gene; V was cut back by 4 bases and J by 1 base. The CDR3 sequence: CASSPGQGENTGELFF. DNA of the CDR3: TGCGCCAGCAGCCCGGGACAGGGGGAGAACACCGGGGAGCTGTTTTTT.

This clonotype has only a few counts. The rearrangement links TRBV6-5 to TRBJ2-1; perhaps TRBD2 as D (7 bases). Germline V gene data show CDR1 as MNHEY and CDR2 as SVGAGI. Trimming took off 4 bases at V and 8 bases at J, with 15 bases between the two ends. The CDR3 sequence is 14 residues long. Here the CDR3 DNA reads TGTGCCAGCAGTTGGGGGGGCCGCGGCGATGAGCAGTTCTTC. Its protein product is CASSWGGRGDEQFF.

The rearrangement links TRBV12-3 or TRBV12-4 to TRBJ2-7; 11 bases are a match to TRBD2. This CDR3 comprises 15 residues. Unmatched junction bases numbered 5, after V lost 5 bases and J lost 2 bases. The CDR3 region is CASSRGSGGAYEQYF. In DNA form, the CDR3 reads TGTGCCAGCAGTAGGGGTAGCGGGGGGGCCTACGAGCAGTACTTC.

This clonotype was observed at least ten times. The CDR3 loop is CASRPRPPINSPLHF. The CDR3 DNA follows: TGTGCCAGCAGACCCCGGCCACCCATTAATTCACCCCTCCACTTT. This chain links TRBV28 with TRBJ1-6; D remains ambiguous. V was pared by 6 bases and J by 6 bases, with 15 bases between. This CDR3 has 15 amino acids. Germline CDR1 MDHEN, CDR2 SYDVKM.

This clonotype was recorded many times. V usage is TRBV4-3 and J usage is TRBJ2-1, with D perhaps matching TRBD1 (5 bases). The V end lost 4 bases, the J end lost 8 bases, and 21 bases lay between the germline ends. Germline assignment: CDR1 LGHNA and CDR2 YSLEER. There are 16 residues in the CDR3. This CDR3 is CASSRNGPPEGDEQFF. CDR3 coding DNA: TGCGCCAGCAGCCGCAACGGACCCCCGGAAGGGGATGAGCAGTTCTTC.

This clonotype was counted only a few times. V is TRBV14 and J is TRBJ1-1; D is undetermined. The germline V gene encodes CDR1 SGHDN and CDR2 FVKESK. V lost 4 bases, J lost 4 bases, and 10 bases lay in between. The length of the CDR3 is 13 residues. The CDR3 sequence: CASSPISVTEAFF. The CDR3 DNA is TGTGCCAGCAGCCCCATTTCGGTCACTGAAGCTTTCTTT.

At least ten counts were recorded for this clonotype. The chain links TRBV6-2 or TRBV6-3 to TRBJ2-7; 8 bases match TRBD1. The CDR3 runs 15 residues. V dropped 5 bases and J dropped 0; count of bases not matched to a gene: 6. The germline gives CDR1 MNHEY, CDR2 SVGEGT. The CDR3 region is CASSPTGTGSYEQYF. CDR3 nucleotide sequence: TGTGCCAGCAGTCCTACCGGGACAGGCTCCTACGAGCAGTACTTC.

This clonotype occurred many times. The chain links TRBV12-3 or TRBV12-4 to TRBJ2-3, with a tentative D call TRBD1 (5 bases). Trimming took off 3 bases at V and 2 bases at J, with 15 bases between the two ends. CDR3 length: 16 residues. The CDR3 region has the DNA TGTGCCAGCAGTTTCGGGCAGGGTAGTCCCACAGATACGCAGTATTTT. This gives the protein CASSFGQGSPTDTQYF.

The rearrangement uses TRBV4-3 and TRBJ1-2; the match to TRBD1 covers 10 bases. The germline gives CDR1 LGHNA, CDR2 YSLEER. This CDR3 is built from 16 residues. The trim removed 0 bases at V and 8 bases at J, leaving 9 bases unmatched. CDR3 region: CASSQDGDRGRSGYTF. In nucleotides, the CDR3 is TGCGCCAGCAGCCAAGATGGGGACAGGGGAAGAAGCGGCTACACCTTC.

The chain is built from TRBV15 and TRBJ2-2, with 11 positions matching TRBD2. Trimming cost V 6 bases and J 5 bases; bases outside gene matches: 11. The germline gives CDR1 LNHNV, CDR2 YYDKDF (reference sequence). CDR3 length: 17 amino acids. This chain's CDR3 is CATSRLAGPGGTGELFF. In DNA, the CDR3 is TGTGCCACCAGTCGACTAGCGGGGCCTGGGGGGACCGGGGAGCTGTTTTTT.

This chain joins TRBV25-1 and TRBJ2-7, with D perhaps matching TRBD1 or TRBD2 (5 bases each). The CDR3 is made up of 16 amino acids. Trimming removed 4 bases at V and 2 bases at J, with 18 bases between. The germline V gene encodes CDR1 MGHDK and CDR2 SYGVNS. The CDR3 DNA reads TGTGCCAGCAGTGCGGTCTATAGGGACGGAACCTACGAGCAGTACTTC. Translated, it gives CASSAVYRDGTYEQYF.

This clonotype was detected only a few times. The chain couples TRBV20-1 to TRBJ2-1, with TRBD2 matching over 10 bases. The V segment lost 5 bases and the J segment 4 bases; nucleotides outside the gene matches: 5. Germline loops: CDR1 DFQATT, CDR2 SNEGSKA (reference sequence). The CDR3 is 14 residues long. The CDR3 reads CSALTSGPYNEQFF. The CDR3, as DNA: TGCAGTGCTCTGACTAGCGGGCCTTACAATGAGCAGTTCTTC.

This chain links TRBV7-9 with TRBJ1-4; 8 bases align to TRBD1. This CDR3 contains 14 residues. V trimming: 4 bases; J trimming: 3 bases; junction bases outside the gene matches: 1. The germline V gene encodes CDR1 SEHNR and CDR2 FQNEAQ (reference sequence). The CDR3 nucleotides read TGTGCCAGCAGCTCACAGGGGGCTAATGAAAAACTGTTTTTT. Translation gives CASSSQGANEKLFF.

CDR3 sequence (DNA): TGCGCCAGCAGCTTGGCCATCGGAGGCACTGAAGCTTTCTTT. Translated, it gives CASSLAIGGTEAFF. The chain couples TRBV5-1 to TRBJ1-1; D gene uncertain. Deletions cut 0 bases from V and 4 bases from J, with 10 bases between. Per the germline V gene, CDR1 is SGHRS and CDR2 is YFSETQ. This CDR3 comprises 14 residues.

This clonotype has only a few counts. V usage is TRBV7-9 and J usage is TRBJ2-7; TRBD1 matches 10 bases. The CDR3 has 15 residues. V was clipped by 5 bases and J by 3 bases; unmatched bases: 7. From germline, CDR1 is SEHNR and CDR2 FQNEAQ (reference sequence). The CDR3 DNA reads as TGTGCCAGCAGCCCCCAGGACAGGGGGGGCTACGAGCAGTACTTC. Protein sequence: CASSPQDRGGYEQYF.

This clonotype was observed many times. The chain carries TRBV11-1 and TRBJ2-2; D gene unclear. The germline V gene has CDR1 SGHAT and CDR2 FQDESV (reference sequence). This CDR3 has 16 residues. The V and J ends lost 6 bases and 6 bases respectively, with 20 bases between them. The CDR3 DNA reads TGTGCCAGCAGTGCAGAGGTGGTGTTAAGTGCCGGGGAGCTGTTTTTT. Translation: CASSAEVVLSAGELFF.